These T cell receptor beta chains were read from a single sample in a study of cytomegalovirus exposure and HLA in healthy donors. The repertoire was sequenced with immunoSEQ multiplex PCR; TCRdb's copy has only in-frame clones and lacks some. The sample shows a few hundred thousand clones, about 75% of them seen only once. The sequenced material came from PBMCs. The origin of the receptors is a woman in her thirties in good health and CMV-seronegative. Both conserved end residues are part of each CDR3. Each record gives: V gene, J gene, clone size, D gene, CDR3 DNA, CDR3 protein. A D gene is named only where the DNA matches it firmly. Rows may omit the clone size; those that give it use once, few, many or a size class.

>TRBV19|TRBJ1-5|-|TRBD1
TGTGCCAGTAGTACCAGGGACAGGCTGGGAAGCAATCAGCCCCAGCATTTT
CASSTRDRLGSNQPQHF
>TRBV6-1|TRBJ1-5|-|-
TGTGCCAGCAGTAACTCAGGGGTAAAACCCCAGCATTTT
CASSNSGVKPQHF
>TRBV29-1|TRBJ1-2|-|TRBD1
TGCAGCGTCAGGGAACCAGGGGGCGCAGACTATGGCTACACCTTC
CSVREPGGADYGYTF
>TRBV7-9|TRBJ1-4|once|-
TGTGCCAGCAGCTTACGGGTGGTAGAAAAACTGTTTTTT
CASSLRVVEKLFF
>TRBV10-3|TRBJ1-2|once|TRBD1
TGTGCCATCAGTGAGATCGACGGACAGGATGGCTACACCTTC
CAISEIDGQDGYTF
>TRBV2|TRBJ1-4|once|TRBD1
TGTGCCAGTGACAGGGGTGGTGAAAAACTGTTTTTT
CASDRGGEKLFF
>TRBV5-1|TRBJ2-3|-|-
TGCGCCAGCAGCGGGGCCGTCCCAGATACGCAGTATTTT
CASSGAVPDTQYF
>TRBV6-1|TRBJ2-3|-|TRBD2
TGTGCCAGCAGTGTCCTAGCGGGATCAGATGCGCAGTATTTT
CASSVLAGSDAQYF
>TRBV6-1|TRBJ1-5|-|-
TGTGCCAGCAGTGAAGACCCGAGGGTCTTCAATCAGCCCCAGCATTTT
CASSEDPRVFNQPQHF
>TRBV6-5|TRBJ1-6|-|TRBD1
TGTGCCAGCAGATCCGGACAGGGGGGCTCACCCCTCCACTTT
CASRSGQGGSPLHF
>TRBV19|TRBJ2-2|-|TRBD2
TGTGCCAGTAGTTTGCGGGGGGACGGGGAGCTGTTTTTT
CASSLRGDGELFF
>TRBV7-9|TRBJ2-7|once|TRBD1
TGTGCCAGCAGCACGGGACAGGGAGTCAACGAGCAGTACTTC
CASSTGQGVNEQYF
>TRBV5-1|TRBJ1-3|-|TRBD1
TGCGCCAGCAGCTTGGAAGGGACAGCCTCTGGAAACACCATATATTTT
CASSLEGTASGNTIYF
>TRBV19|TRBJ1-2|-|TRBD1
TGTGCCAGTAGAGAGGGACAGGGGGCTAACTATGGCTACACCTTC
CASREGQGANYGYTF
>TRBV2|TRBJ1-4|-|-
TGTGCCAGCAGTGAACTCGGGACACTCCTTACTTCAGAAATAGAAAAACTGTTTTTT
CASSELGTLLTSEIEKLFF
>TRBV5-1|TRBJ1-6|-|-
TGCGCCAGCAGCGTCCGATCGGGGAATGATTCACCCCTCCACTTT
CASSVRSGNDSPLHF
>TRBV6-6|TRBJ1-2|-|-
TGTGCCAGCACTCAGGAGGGATATATCTATGGCTACACCTTC
CASTQEGYIYGYTF
>TRBV6-5|TRBJ2-7|once|TRBD1
TGTGCCAGCAGGAGGACAGGCCTGAGCTCCTACGAGCAGTACTTC
CASRRTGLSSYEQYF
>TRBV29-1|TRBJ2-7|-|TRBD1
TGCAGCGTAATCCGGGACAGGTCCTACGAGCAGTACTTC
CSVIRDRSYEQYF